The 13 T cell receptor beta chains below all came from one sample that was sequenced in a study of T cell responses to AZD1222 COVID-19 vaccine. Method: immunoSEQ multiplex PCR; TCRdb's copy keeps in-frame clones and lacks some. The table has 80,000 or so clones, around 85% seen once. The specimen was peripheral blood, collected 28 days after the second AZD1222 dose. These receptors all come from an adult who received the AZD1222 COVID-19 vaccine.

This chain connects TRBV27 to TRBJ2-7; D is unresolved. The germline V gene has CDR1 MNHEY and CDR2 SMNVEV (reference sequence). CDR3 size: 16 residues. With 5 bases removed from V and 2 bases from J, the gap between germline ends came to 19 bases. The CDR3 DNA follows: TGTGCCAGCAGTCCGCCCCCGGCGGCGGATACCTACGAGCAGTACTTC. Amino acids: CASSPPPAADTYEQYF.

The V gene is TRBV5-1, the J gene TRBJ2-6; D may correspond to TRBD1 or TRBD2 (6 bases each). V lost 6 bases to trimming and J lost 0 bases, with 13 bases between them. CDR3 length: 16 amino acids. Germline CDR1 and CDR2: SGHRS and YFSETQ. Here the CDR3 reads CASIGGSNSGANVLTF. In DNA form, the CDR3 reads TGCGCCAGCATCGGGGGCAGCAACTCTGGGGCCAACGTCCTGACTTTC.

This chain links TRBV19 with TRBJ2-7; TRBD1 matches at 8 bases. The CDR3 runs 13 residues. The V and J ends lost 3 bases and 5 bases, in that order; junction bases with no gene match: 3. The germline V gene encodes CDR1 LNHDA and CDR2 SQIVND (reference sequence). In DNA form, the CDR3 reads TGTGCCAGTAGTATCCAGACAGGGGACGAGCAGTACTTC. Its protein is CASSIQTGDEQYF.

V gene TRBV30 combines with J gene TRBJ2-4; perhaps TRBD1 as D (5 bases). Trimming took 3 bases from V and 0 from J, leaving 12 bases between them. Germline V lookup: CDR1 GTSNPN, CDR2 SVGIG (reference sequence). The CDR3 is 15 amino acids. The CDR3 loop reads CAWRGQELAKNIQYF. CDR3 DNA: TGTGCCTGGAGGGGGCAGGAGCTAGCCAAAAACATTCAGTACTTC.

The chain couples TRBV24-1 to TRBJ1-4; D unresolved. Germline CDR1 is KGHDR and CDR2 is SFDVKD. Between the trimmed V and J ends, which lost 3 bases and 8 bases, there was a span of 12 bases. CDR3 length equals 14 residues. DNA of the CDR3: TGTGCCACCAGTGATCCGACGGACGTAGAAAAACTGTTTTTT. It codes for CATSDPTDVEKLFF.

The chain carries TRBV7-2 and TRBJ1-2, with 9 nucleotides matching TRBD1. Per the germline V gene, CDR1 is SGHTA and CDR2 is FQGNSA. With 5 bases clipped from V and 0 bases from J, the junction kept 7 bases outside the gene matches. The CDR3 runs to 16 residues. The CDR3 protein is CASSPGQGLANYGYTF. The CDR3 bases are TGTGCCAGCAGCCCGGGACAGGGACTAGCTAACTATGGCTACACCTTC. Supplemented by reference TRBV7-2 and TRBJ1-2, the full variable domain reads GAGVSQSPSNKVTEKGKDVELRCDPISGHTALYWYRQSLGQGLEFLIYFQGNSAPDKSGLPSDRFSAERTGGSVSTLTIQRTQQEDSAVYLCASSPGQGLANYGYTFGSGTRLTVV.

The V gene is TRBV6-5, the J gene TRBJ1-4; D is perhaps TRBD1 (5 bases). The CDR3 loop spans 14 amino acids. V was cut by 2 bases and J by 8 bases, with 12 bases left in between. CDR1 and CDR2 from the germline V gene are MNHEY and SVGAGI. The CDR3 sequence: CASSYTQGREKLFF. CDR3 DNA: TGTGCCAGCAGTTACACCCAGGGCCGGGAAAAACTGTTTTTT.

The chain has TRBV9 and TRBJ2-7; no definite D call. Germline V gene sequence: CDR1 SGDLS, CDR2 YYNGEE. The CDR3 sequence is 13 residues long. V was clipped by 3 bases and J by 7 bases, with 14 bases between them. For the CDR3, the DNA is TGTGCCAGCAGCGAAGCAGGTCTCGGTGAGCAGTACTTC. Translated: CASSEAGLGEQYF.

The chain recombines TRBV5-5 with TRBJ2-5; D not certain. This CDR3 has 11 amino acids. Trimming left V 1 base short and J 7 bases short, with 5 bases between. CDR1 SGHKS and CDR2 YYEKEE come from the germline V gene (reference sequence). CDR3 amino acids: CASSLRGTQYF. As DNA, the CDR3 is TGTGCCAGCAGCTTGCGCGGGACCCAGTACTTC.

This clone appeared once. Germline is not matched at one junction end, which may reflect a read error. The chain employs TRBV11-2 and TRBJ1-1; D unresolved. CDR1 and CDR2 (germline): SGHAT, FQNNGV. The CDR3 spans 13 residues. The CDR3, as DNA: TGTGCCAGCAGCTTTAACTCGAACGCTGAAGCTTTCTTT. Translation: CASSFNSNAEAFF.

V gene TRBV6-6 combines with J gene TRBJ2-1; D is perhaps TRBD1 (5 bases). Trimming stripped 2 bases from V and 7 bases from J, with 15 bases between. Germline assignment: CDR1 MNHNY and CDR2 SVGAGI (reference sequence). This CDR3 contains 15 residues. CDR3 in amino acids: CASSYAIGQGNEQFF. For the CDR3, the DNA is TGTGCCAGCAGTTACGCCATAGGACAAGGTAATGAGCAGTTCTTC.

This clone appeared a few times. The chain links TRBV7-9 to TRBJ1-1; D gene unclear. Trimming shortened V by 5 bases and J by 5 bases, and 9 bases separated the two germline ends. The V gene's germline CDR1 is SEHNR and CDR2 FQNEAQ (reference sequence). CDR3 size: 12 residues. Written as DNA, the CDR3 is TGTGCCAGCAGCGGAGACGGGACTGAAGCTTTCTTT. This codes for CASSGDGTEAFF. The variable domain in full, with the rest retrieved from reference TRBV7-9 and TRBJ1-1, is DTGVSQNPRHKITKRGQNVTFRCDPISEHNRLYWYRQTLGQGPEFLTYFQNEAQLEKSRLLSDRFSAERPKGSFSTLEIQRTEQGDSAMYLCASSGDGTEAFFGQGTRLTVV.

V is TRBV5-5 and J is TRBJ2-7; 8 bases line up with TRBD1. Per the germline V gene, CDR1 is SGHKS and CDR2 is YYEKEE (reference sequence). CDR3 length equals 15 residues. J was trimmed by 2 bases and V by 4 bases; bases with no gene match: 8. CDR3 coding DNA: TGTGCCAGCAGCCAAATGACAGGGGCCACCTACGAGCAGTACTTC. This encodes CASSQMTGATYEQYF.